The rows below give T cell receptor beta chains drawn from one sample of a study of graft-versus-host responses after intestinal transplantation. Antigen specificity for these receptors is unknown. The assay was immunoSEQ multiplex PCR, and TCRdb's table has in-frame clones only and misses some. The sample includes tens of thousands of clones, about nine tenths of them seen just once. Sequenced material: unstimulated CD4+ T cells sorted from spleen or lymph node cells, taken before transplant. The receptors originated from a human donor who was the organ donor for an intestinal transplant. Both conserved end residues are part of each CDR3. The D gene is left open where the match is weak. Rows give clone size only sometimes, using once, few, many, or a class for an expanded clone.

D gene	V gene	J gene	clone size	CDR3 protein	CDR3 DNA
TRBD1	TRBV15	TRBJ1-1	once	CATSRQGANTEAFF	TGTGCCACCAGCAGACAGGGGGCGAACACTGAAGCTTTCTTT
NA	TRBV5-1	TRBJ2-7	NA	CASGLEGGYEQYF	TGCGCCAGCGGCCTTGAGGGCGGCTACGAGCAGTACTTC
NA	TRBV6-1	TRBJ1-2	NA	CASSRTLNEGGYTF	TGTGCCAGCAGTAGGACCCTGAATGAGGGTGGCTACACCTTC
NA	TRBV27	TRBJ1-1	NA	CASSSADGNTEAFF	TGTGCCAGCAGTTCGGCCGACGGGAACACTGAAGCTTTCTTT
NA	TRBV4-3	TRBJ1-5	NA	CASSRGRSQPQHF	TGCGCCAGCAGCCGCGGAAGGAGTCAGCCCCAGCATTTT
TRBD1	TRBV5-1	TRBJ2-7	NA	CASSLEGAHYEQYF	TGCGCCAGCAGCTTGGAGGGGGCTCACTACGAGCAGTACTTC
TRBD1	TRBV28	TRBJ1-2	once	CASSLDRGTHGYTF	TGTGCCAGCAGTTTGGACAGGGGGACCCATGGCTACACCTTC
NA	TRBV6-5	TRBJ1-4	NA	CASSRLGHEKLFF	TGTGCCAGCAGTAGGTTGGGGCATGAAAAACTGTTTTTT
NA	TRBV12-2	TRBJ1-4	NA	CASRCPGTGLREKLFF	TGTGCAAGTCGCTGTCCCGGGACAGGGTTAAGGGAAAAACTGTTTTTT
TRBD2	TRBV5-1	TRBJ2-7	NA	CASSLRGGRAYEQYF	TGCGCCAGCAGCTTGAGAGGCGGGAGGGCCTACGAGCAGTACTTC
TRBD2	TRBV4-1	TRBJ2-3	NA	CASSLAGDTQYF	TGCGCCAGCAGCCTAGCGGGAGATACGCAGTATTTT
NA	TRBV30	TRBJ1-3	NA	CAWSVRQRGGNTIYF	TGTGCCTGGAGTGTACGGCAAAGAGGGGGAAACACCATATATTTT
NA	TRBV7-9	TRBJ2-2	NA	CASRAPNTGELFF	TGTGCCAGCCGCGCCCCGAACACCGGGGAGCTGTTTTTT
NA	TRBV20-1	TRBJ2-2	NA	CSVRRTGELFF	TGCAGTGTTCGGAGGACCGGGGAGCTGTTTTTT
TRBD1	TRBV29-1	TRBJ1-2	NA	CSVEAPRLDRVYGYTF	TGCAGCGTTGAAGCTCCTCGCCTCGACAGGGTTTATGGCTACACCTTC
NA	TRBV2	TRBJ2-7	NA	CASSTRTGPYEQYF	TGTGCCAGCAGTACCCGAACAGGGCCCTACGAGCAGTACTTC
NA	TRBV2	TRBJ2-7	NA	CASSVGGPTYEQYF	TGTGCCAGCAGTGTCGGCGGGCCCACCTACGAGCAGTACTTC
NA	TRBV20-1	TRBJ1-1	NA	CSARGGEAFF	TGCAGTGCTAGGGGGGGGGAAGCTTTCTTT
NA	TRBV7-9	TRBJ1-1	NA	CASSLGGGSITEAFF	TGTGCCAGCAGCTTAGGAGGGGGGTCGATCACTGAAGCTTTCTTT
TRBD1	TRBV19	TRBJ2-5	NA	CASKLQGVQETQYF	TGTGCCAGTAAGCTACAGGGGGTCCAAGAGACCCAGTACTTC
NA	TRBV28	TRBJ2-2	NA	CASSFRDGYTGELFF	TGTGCCAGCAGTTTCCGGGACGGCTATACCGGGGAGCTGTTTTTT
TRBD2	TRBV7-2	TRBJ2-1	NA	CASSLAVAGPNEQFF	TGTGCCAGCAGCTTAGCCGTAGCGGGTCCCAATGAGCAGTTCTTC
NA	TRBV11-2	TRBJ2-5	NA	CASSLRWGETQYF	TGTGCCAGCAGCTTACGCTGGGGAGAGACCCAGTACTTC
TRBD1	TRBV28	TRBJ1-4	few	CASRYLGGGNEKLFF	TGTGCCAGCCGCTATCTAGGGGGCGGGAATGAAAAACTGTTTTTT
TRBD1	TRBV7-2	TRBJ2-7	once	CASIPDRAITTYEQYF	TGTGCCAGCATCCCGGACAGGGCAATAACAACCTACGAGCAGTACTTC
TRBD1	TRBV4-2	TRBJ1-1	NA	CASSQADRVNQAFF	TGTGCCAGCAGCCAAGCTGACAGGGTTAATCAAGCTTTCTTT
TRBD2	TRBV30	TRBJ2-7	NA	CAWSVLAGGYEQYF	TGTGCCTGGAGTGTACTAGCGGGGGGCTACGAGCAGTACTTC
NA	TRBV12-5	TRBJ2-5	NA	CASASGPQETQYF	TGTGCTAGTGCCTCGGGTCCCCAAGAGACCCAGTACTTC
TRBD1	TRBV5-1	TRBJ1-5	NA	CASSLRTGGNQPQHF	TGTGCCAGCAGCTTGCGGACAGGGGGCAATCAGCCCCAGCATTTT
NA	TRBV7-9	TRBJ1-1	NA	CASSLVNTEAFF	TGTGCCAGCAGCTTAGTGAACACTGAAGCTTTCTTT
TRBD1	TRBV5-1	TRBJ2-5	NA	CASSWGTGGETQYF	TGCGCCAGCAGCTGGGGGACAGGGGGAGAGACCCAGTACTTC
NA	TRBV6-5	TRBJ1-5	NA	CASSDLAGNQPQHF	TGTGCCAGCAGTGATCTGGCGGGGAATCAGCCCCAGCATTTT